This is a list of T cell receptor beta chains from one sample in a study of blood T cell repertoires in COVID-19. This table comes from immunoSEQ multiplex PCR, and its TCRdb copy is limited to in-frame clones, with some not included. The sample holds tens of thousands of clones; roughly 78% are singletons and the top ten take more than 8%. The sequenced material came from peripheral blood. These receptors all come from a woman older than 75 with acute or convalescent COVID-19. Both conserved end residues are part of each CDR3. The order of the fields is V gene, D gene, J gene, clone size, CDR3 DNA, CDR3 protein. The D gene is left open where the match is weak. The size field is filled for only some rows; it gives once, few, many or a size class.

v_call: TRBV5-4; d_call: TRBD1; j_call: TRBJ2-7; clone_size: -; cdr3_nt: TGTGCCAGCAGCTTGGTGGGACAGGGATACGAGCAGTACTTC; cdr3_aa: CASSLVGQGYEQYF
v_call: TRBV6-6; d_call: TRBD1; j_call: TRBJ1-4; clone_size: -; cdr3_nt: TGTGCCAGCAGTAGGGACAGGGTCTCGTTAGAACTGTTTTTT; cdr3_aa: CASSRDRVSLELFF
v_call: TRBV3-1/TRBV3-2; d_call: -; j_call: TRBJ1-6; clone_size: -; cdr3_nt: TGTGCCAGCAGCCAAGTCGAGCTTCGGGGGACTTTCTCACCCCTCCACTTT; cdr3_aa: CASSQVELRGTFSPLHF
v_call: TRBV7-2; d_call: -; j_call: TRBJ2-4; clone_size: -; cdr3_nt: TGTGCCAGCAGCTTAAGTGGGAGTCCCCAAAACATTCAGTACTTC; cdr3_aa: CASSLSGSPQNIQYF
v_call: TRBV29-1; d_call: -; j_call: TRBJ1-2; clone_size: -; cdr3_nt: TGCAGCGTAAAAACAGGCCCCGGCTACACCTTC; cdr3_aa: CSVKTGPGYTF
v_call: TRBV28; d_call: -; j_call: TRBJ1-3; clone_size: few; cdr3_nt: TGTGCCAGCAGTTTAATGACCCTCCGGGATCGAAACACCATATATTTT; cdr3_aa: CASSLMTLRDRNTIYF
v_call: TRBV6-6; d_call: TRBD1; j_call: TRBJ2-1; clone_size: -; cdr3_nt: TGTGCCAGCAGCACAAGGGGGCCCTCCTACAATGAGCAGTTCTTC; cdr3_aa: CASSTRGPSYNEQFF
v_call: TRBV19; d_call: -; j_call: TRBJ2-2; clone_size: -; cdr3_nt: TGTGCCAGTAGTATTCAGTCCGGGGAGCTGTTTTTT; cdr3_aa: CASSIQSGELFF
v_call: TRBV5-1; d_call: TRBD1; j_call: TRBJ2-3; clone_size: -; cdr3_nt: TGCGCCAGCAGCTTACCGACAGGGGTGACAGATACGCAGTATTTT; cdr3_aa: CASSLPTGVTDTQYF
v_call: TRBV2; d_call: -; j_call: TRBJ1-1; clone_size: -; cdr3_nt: TGTGCCAGCAGTAAACCGGGGTTGGAGAACACTGAAGCTTTCTTT; cdr3_aa: CASSKPGLENTEAFF
v_call: TRBV9; d_call: TRBD2; j_call: TRBJ2-5; clone_size: -; cdr3_nt: TGTGCCAGCAGCGTAGGACTAGCGGAAGAGACCCAGTACTTC; cdr3_aa: CASSVGLAEETQYF
v_call: TRBV3-1/TRBV3-2; d_call: TRBD1; j_call: TRBJ2-2; clone_size: -; cdr3_nt: TGTGCCAGCAGCCAAGCGACAGGGGGGAACACCGGGGAGCTGTTTTTT; cdr3_aa: CASSQATGGNTGELFF
v_call: TRBV28; d_call: -; j_call: TRBJ1-2; clone_size: -; cdr3_nt: TGTGCCAGCAGTTCAGGGGTTCGTTATGGCTACACCTTC; cdr3_aa: CASSSGVRYGYTF
v_call: TRBV9; d_call: TRBD2; j_call: TRBJ2-7; clone_size: -; cdr3_nt: TGTGCCAGCAGCGCGGGACTAGCTATGGGGGAGCAGTACTTC; cdr3_aa: CASSAGLAMGEQYF
v_call: TRBV7-3; d_call: TRBD1; j_call: TRBJ1-1; clone_size: -; cdr3_nt: TGTGCCAGCAGCCGGGACAGGGGAGCTGAAGCTTTCTTT; cdr3_aa: CASSRDRGAEAFF
v_call: TRBV30; d_call: -; j_call: TRBJ2-3; clone_size: -; cdr3_nt: TGTGCCTGGAGCAGACTGGAGAACACAGATACGCAGTATTTT; cdr3_aa: CAWSRLENTDTQYF
v_call: TRBV5-1; d_call: -; j_call: TRBJ1-1; clone_size: -; cdr3_nt: TGCGCCAGCAGCTTGAATGGGGGGGACACTGAAGCTTTCTTT; cdr3_aa: CASSLNGGDTEAFF
v_call: TRBV15; d_call: -; j_call: TRBJ1-4; clone_size: -; cdr3_nt: TGTGCCACCAGCAGAGTGGGGAGCTTAGATGAAAAACTGTTTTTT; cdr3_aa: CATSRVGSLDEKLFF
v_call: TRBV11-2; d_call: -; j_call: TRBJ1-1; clone_size: -; cdr3_nt: TGTGCCAGCAGCTTAGGACTGAAGAACACTGAAGCTTTCTTT; cdr3_aa: CASSLGLKNTEAFF
v_call: TRBV11-2; d_call: TRBD2; j_call: TRBJ2-5; clone_size: -; cdr3_nt: TGTGCCAGCAGCTTACTAGCGGGGTTCCAAGAGACCCAGTACTTC; cdr3_aa: CASSLLAGFQETQYF
v_call: TRBV28; d_call: TRBD2; j_call: TRBJ2-1; clone_size: -; cdr3_nt: TGTGCCAGCAGTAAGGCTAGGCGGGGGGCCTACAATGAGCAGTTCTTC; cdr3_aa: CASSKARRGAYNEQFF
v_call: TRBV9; d_call: -; j_call: TRBJ1-1; clone_size: once; cdr3_nt: TGTGCCAGCAGCTTCCTGGGGGGACCGGACACTGAAGCTTTCTTT; cdr3_aa: CASSFLGGPDTEAFF
v_call: TRBV4-2; d_call: -; j_call: TRBJ2-7; clone_size: few; cdr3_nt: TGTGCCAGCAGCCAAGAAGGGGATACCTCCCGCGAGCAGTACTTC; cdr3_aa: CASSQEGDTSREQYF
v_call: TRBV28; d_call: -; j_call: TRBJ1-2; clone_size: -; cdr3_nt: TGTGCCAGCACACAAAACTATGGCTACACCTTC; cdr3_aa: CASTQNYGYTF
v_call: TRBV5-1; d_call: TRBD2; j_call: TRBJ2-2; clone_size: -; cdr3_nt: TGCGCCAGCAGCCAACCCGGGACTAGCGGCACCGGGGAGCTGTTTTTT; cdr3_aa: CASSQPGTSGTGELFF
v_call: TRBV12-3/TRBV12-4; d_call: -; j_call: TRBJ1-2; clone_size: -; cdr3_nt: TGTGCCAGCACCCAGGGTTATGGCTACACCTTC; cdr3_aa: CASTQGYGYTF
v_call: TRBV19; d_call: -; j_call: TRBJ1-1; clone_size: -; cdr3_nt: TGTGCCAGTAAGGACATCCTAACTTCTGAAGCTTTCTTT; cdr3_aa: CASKDILTSEAFF
v_call: TRBV11-2; d_call: TRBD1; j_call: TRBJ2-5; clone_size: -; cdr3_nt: TGTGCCAGCAGCTTTTCGACAGGGAAAGAGACCCAGTACTTC; cdr3_aa: CASSFSTGKETQYF
v_call: TRBV19; d_call: TRBD1; j_call: TRBJ1-2; clone_size: few; cdr3_nt: TGTGCCAGCCGACAGGGCGAATACCCGAACTATGGCTACACCTTC; cdr3_aa: CASRQGEYPNYGYTF
v_call: TRBV19; d_call: -; j_call: TRBJ2-7; clone_size: -; cdr3_nt: TGTGCCAGTAGTTCGCAGAAGTGGTCGGGCGAGCAGTACTTC; cdr3_aa: CASSSQKWSGEQYF
v_call: TRBV18; d_call: -; j_call: TRBJ2-1; clone_size: -; cdr3_nt: TGTGCCAGCTCACCCCAACTAGATGAGCAGTTCTTC; cdr3_aa: CASSPQLDEQFF
v_call: TRBV7-9; d_call: -; j_call: TRBJ1-2; clone_size: -; cdr3_nt: TGTGCCAGCAGTCCCCCCTTGGGCTACACCTTC; cdr3_aa: CASSPPLGYTF
v_call: TRBV7-9; d_call: -; j_call: TRBJ1-6; clone_size: -; cdr3_nt: TGTGCCAGCAGCCCAGTCGGGGGAGAGGTTTCACCCCTCCACTTT; cdr3_aa: CASSPVGGEVSPLHF
v_call: TRBV3-1/TRBV3-2; d_call: -; j_call: TRBJ2-2; clone_size: -; cdr3_nt: TGTGCCAGCAGCCAAGCCCGGACCGGGGAGCTGTTTTTT; cdr3_aa: CASSQARTGELFF
v_call: TRBV5-1; d_call: TRBD1; j_call: TRBJ1-6; clone_size: -; cdr3_nt: TGCGCCAGCAGCTGGACCGGGACAGAGAATTCACCCCTCCACTTT; cdr3_aa: CASSWTGTENSPLHF
v_call: TRBV3-1/TRBV3-2; d_call: -; j_call: TRBJ1-6; clone_size: -; cdr3_nt: TGTGCCAGCAGCCGACAAAATTCACCCCTCCACTTT; cdr3_aa: CASSRQNSPLHF
v_call: TRBV25-1; d_call: TRBD1; j_call: TRBJ2-2; clone_size: -; cdr3_nt: TGTGCCAGCAGTGAAATGGGGACAGGGCAAACCGGGGAGCTGTTTTTT; cdr3_aa: CASSEMGTGQTGELFF